The T cell receptor (beta chain) described here comes from a study of T cell responses to AZD1222 COVID-19 vaccine. Study results and limitations: Reports say nearly half of spike-specific TCRs go after unmutated variant regions.

Note on this clone: Its antigen is currently unknown.

This CDR3 is 15 amino acids long. The germline CDR1 and CDR2 sequences are MGHRA and YSYEKL. V shed 0 bases and J 5 bases; nucleotides not matched to a gene: 4. Only in-frame clones appear in the TCRdb table, and some are missing; sequencing was by immunoSEQ multiplex PCR. Among about 140,000 clones listed, 85% to 95% were seen once. This receptor was taken from an adult who received the AZD1222 COVID-19 vaccine. Specimen: peripheral blood, collected 28 days after the second AZD1222 dose. This sequence joins TRBV4-1 and TRBJ2-3, with TRBD1 matching 8 bases. The CDR3 reads CASSQDRGLGDTQYF. The CDR3 DNA follows: TGCGCCAGCAGCCAAGACAGGGGGCTTGGAGATACGCAGTATTTT.